This is a list of T cell receptor beta chains from one sample in a study of T-cell memory formation after mild COVID-19. TCRdb ran MiXCR on the 5' RACE reads and lists one entry per CDR3 protein. The sample includes 100,000 to 150,000 distinct CDR3 sequences, approximately 17% seen only once; the top ten take 5.2%. The sequencing input was PBMCs or a T cell subset sorted from them (not recorded which). These receptors came from a man younger than 35 who had mild COVID-19 (a few samples of this study predate the infection). Cell type and time point are not known. The CDR3 runs from the conserved cysteine through the conserved F or W. Each record gives: J gene, clone size, D gene, V gene, CDR3 protein, CDR3 DNA. The D gene is left open where the match is weak. Size values are once, few and many counts, or a class for expanded clones, and some rows have none.

TRBJ2-6 | NA | TRBD2 | TRBV27 | CASSPLRGAISGANVLTF | TGTGCCAGCAGTCCCTTGCGGGGGGCCATTTCTGGGGCCAACGTCCTGACTTTC
TRBJ1-5 | NA | NA | TRBV24-1 | CATGGDGHKIPYSNQPQHF | TGTGCCACCGGGGGGGACGGACACAAAATCCCCTATAGCAATCAGCCCCAGCATTTT
TRBJ1-1 | NA | NA | TRBV6-6 | CASTLGGRAFF | TGTGCCAGCACCTTAGGGGGGAGGGCTTTCTTT
TRBJ2-7 | NA | NA | TRBV6-1 | CASSEVSSYEQYF | TGTGCCAGCAGTGAGGTCTCCTCCTACGAGCAGTACTTC
TRBJ2-5 | NA | TRBD1 | TRBV5-1 | CASSRQGKRRETQYF | TGCGCCAGCAGTCGACAGGGGAAGAGGAGGGAGACCCAGTACTTC
TRBJ2-2 | few | NA | TRBV6-5 | CASRGSGTGELFF | TGTGCCAGCAGAGGGTCTGGCACCGGGGAGCTGTTTTTT
TRBJ2-3 | NA | TRBD2 | TRBV9 | CASSANPGGTDTQYF | TGTGCCAGCAGCGCGAACCCGGGAGGTACAGATACGCAGTATTTT
TRBJ1-6 | few | TRBD1 | TRBV7-2 | CASKTSWGQLGSPLHF | TGTGCCAGCAAGACGAGCTGGGGACAGCTGGGTTCACCCCTCCACTTT
TRBJ2-1 | NA | NA | TRBV11-1 | CASRRTDSSYNEQFF | TGTGCCAGCAGACGGACCGACAGCTCCTACAATGAGCAGTTCTTC
TRBJ2-4 | NA | NA | TRBV16 | CASSQGNIQYF | TGTGCCAGCAGCCAAGGAAACATTCAGTACTTC
TRBJ1-3 | NA | NA | TRBV12-3/TRBV12-4 | CASSLVAVSGNTIYF | TGTGCCAGCAGTTTAGTGGCAGTCTCTGGAAACACCATATATTTT
TRBJ1-1 | NA | NA | TRBV7-3 | CASSLDSMNTEAFF | TGTGCCAGCAGCTTAGACAGCATGAACACTGAAGCTTTCTTT
TRBJ1-2 | few | TRBD1 | TRBV12-3/TRBV12-4 | CASSLTGGNYGYTF | TGTGCCAGCAGTTTAACAGGGGGCAACTATGGCTACACCTTC
TRBJ2-3 | many | NA | TRBV12-3/TRBV12-4 | CASSYRVQGTDTQYF | TGTGCCAGCAGTTACCGGGTTCAGGGGACAGATACGCAGTATTTT
TRBJ2-1 | few | NA | TRBV4-2 | CASSSRRRGNEQFF | TGTGCCAGCAGCTCTCGCCGGCGGGGTAATGAGCAGTTCTTC
TRBJ1-1 | few | NA | TRBV4-2 | CASSQAGREAFF | TGTGCCAGCAGCCAAGCGGGCAGGGAAGCTTTCTTT
TRBJ2-3 | few | TRBD1 | TRBV9 | CASSLDRGRADTQYF | TGTGCCAGCAGCCTTGACAGGGGAAGAGCAGATACGCAGTATTTT